One sample yielded the 9 T cell receptor beta chains listed below, sequenced in a study of blood T cell repertoires in COVID-19. Generated by immunoSEQ multiplex PCR, the TCRdb table keeps only in-frame clones and is missing some. The sample lists about 73,000 clones; roughly 89% were seen once. Sequenced input: peripheral blood. These receptors originate from a man older than 75 with acute or convalescent COVID-19.

J is TRBJ2-7 and V is TRBV27; 9 bases line up with TRBD1. Trimming cost V 6 bases and J 1 base; bases outside gene matches: 13. This CDR3 comprises 17 residues. Germline V CDR1 and CDR2: MNHEY, SMNVEV (reference sequence). The CDR3 region has the DNA TGTGCCAGCAGGGACCGGGACAGGGTTAATATTTCCTACGAGCAGTACTTC. Translated, it gives CASRDRDRVNISYEQYF.

The V call is TRBV27, the J call TRBJ2-1, with 8 bases lining up with TRBD1. V lost 4 bases to trimming and J lost 0 bases; unmatched junction nucleotides: 5. CDR1 MNHEY and CDR2 SMNVEV come from the germline V gene (reference sequence). The CDR3 has 16 residues. The CDR3 DNA reads as TGTGCCAGCAGTTCTCGGACAGGGATCTCCTACAATGAGCAGTTCTTC. This gives the protein CASSSRTGISYNEQFF.

The table lists this clone with a few counts. V is TRBV18 and J is TRBJ1-1; 9 nucleotides agree with TRBD1. Losses at the gene ends were 3 bases for V and 0 bases for J; bases not matched to a gene: 5. This CDR3 has 16 residues. CDR1 and CDR2 (germline): KGHSH, LQKENI. The CDR3 spells CASSPSTGGMNTEAFF. In DNA form, the CDR3 reads TGTGCCAGCTCACCCTCGACAGGGGGGATGAACACTGAAGCTTTCTTT.

The rearrangement uses TRBV19 and TRBJ1-2, with D maybe TRBD1 (5 bases). This CDR3 comprises 11 residues. The germline V gene encodes CDR1 LNHDA and CDR2 SQIVND (reference sequence). Trimming left V 5 bases short and J 10 bases short, with 11 bases between. The CDR3 sequence: CASSGHRVYTF. CDR3 DNA sequence: TGTGCCAGTAGTGGACACAGAGTCTACACCTTC.

This chain uses TRBV19 with TRBJ1-1; D not resolved. Germline V CDR1 and CDR2: LNHDA, SQIVND (reference sequence). CDR3 length: 15 residues. Trimming left V 6 bases short and J 0 bases short, with 14 bases between. CDR3 DNA: TGTGCCAGTAGAAGAACCGGGTCGTTGAACACTGAAGCTTTCTTT. It is translated as CASRRTGSLNTEAFF.

The chain employs TRBV19 and TRBJ1-1, with D possibly TRBD1 on 5 matching bases. V was pared by 5 bases and J by 4 bases, with 26 bases between. The CDR3 spans 18 residues. Per germline, CDR1 LNHDA and CDR2 SQIVND (reference sequence). CDR3 sequence reads: CASSPWGPGPQGGTEAFF. CDR3 sequence (DNA): TGTGCCAGTAGTCCGTGGGGCCCAGGACCCCAAGGTGGCACTGAAGCTTTCTTT.

Only one count was recorded for this clone. The chain recombines TRBV11-2 with TRBJ2-7; weak D call: TRBD1 (6 bases). From germline, CDR1 is SGHAT and CDR2 FQNNGV. This CDR3 spans 12 amino acids. V gave up 5 bases and J gave up 5 bases, with 10 bases separating them. The CDR3 coding sequence is TGTGCCAGCAGCCCATACAGGGACGAGCAGTACTTC. Its protein product is CASSPYRDEQYF.

This clone was observed a single time. The chain couples TRBV3-1 (or the pseudogene TRBV3-2) to TRBJ1-1; D may be TRBD1 (5 bases). V lost 1 base and J 7 bases, leaving 10 bases between the germline ends. CDR1 LGHDT and CDR2 YNNKEL come from the germline V gene (reference sequence). The CDR3 is 13 amino acids. As DNA, the CDR3 is TGTGCCAGCAGCCAAGTAGCGGGGGGTGAAGCTTTCTTT. This translates into CASSQVAGGEAFF.

The rearrangement links TRBV5-4 to TRBJ2-3, with 10 bases fitting TRBD2. Germline-derived CDR1 and CDR2 are SGHNT and YYREEE (reference sequence). V dropped 4 bases and J dropped 4; count of bases not matched to a gene: 9. This CDR3 is built from 16 residues. DNA for the CDR3: TGTGCCAGCAGCGGACCCAGCGGGGGGGCCGCAGATACGCAGTATTTT. Protein product: CASSGPSGGAADTQYF. Combining the CDR3 with reference TRBV5-4 and TRBJ2-3 gives the whole variable domain ETGVTQSPTHLIKTRGQQVTLRCSSQSGHNTVSWYQQALGQGPQFIFQYYREEENGRGNFPPRFSGLQFPNYSSELNVNALELDDSALYLCASSGPSGGAADTQYFGPGTRLTVL.